This T cell receptor beta chain was obtained from a study of T-cell memory formation after mild COVID-19. Study at large: TCR clusters showed largely donor specificity.

As to this clonotype: What it recognizes is unknown.

Broader study findings: There were some responding clones in pre-infection memory, which suggested that cross-reactive memory had joined. Among CD4+ contracting clones, most were CM and EM, and CD8+ ones EMRA. Clones that got smaller from day 15 to 85 had even CD4/CD8, while clones growing later tipped toward CD4+.

The CDR3 has 15 amino acids. Germline V CDR1 and CDR2: LGHNA, YNFKEQ. Between the trimmed V and J ends, which lost 0 bases and 6 bases, there was a span of 11 bases. Using its own MiXCR run on the 5' RACE reads, TCRdb lists one record per CDR3 protein. The table has around 250,000 distinct CDR3 sequences, around 16% seen once. This TCR was sampled from a man between 18 and 35 years old who had mild COVID-19 (a few samples of this study predate the infection). Cell type and time point are not known. The genes are TRBV4-2 and TRBJ2-2; D is perhaps TRBD2 (5 bases). The sequenced material came from PBMCs or a T cell subset sorted from them (not recorded which). The CDR3 loop reads CASSQEGLAAGELFF. The CDR3 nucleotides read TGTGCCAGCAGCCAAGAAGGGCTAGCTGCCGGGGAGCTGTTTTTT.